The 14 T cell receptor beta chains reported below all come from one sample, sequenced in a study of T cells in Graves' hyperthyroidism and ophthalmopathy. RNA transcripts were the template for amplifying TCR beta CDR3 regions. The HTBI primer set served for first-round RT-PCR of the TCR CDR3. One entry per CDR3 protein results from TCRdb running MiXCR on the multiplex PCR reads. This table holds just over 550,000 distinct CDR3 sequences, about 43% found once. The sequenced sample was peripheral blood or thyroid tissue (not recorded which). These receptors were collected from a woman between 18 and 29 years old with Graves' hyperthyroidism.

The rearrangement joins TRBV27 to TRBJ1-5; D is uncertain. V lost 6 bases, J lost 4 bases, and 10 bases lay in between. Germline V gene lookup returns CDR1 MNHEY and CDR2 SMNVEV (reference sequence). The CDR3 runs 13 residues. The CDR3, as DNA: TGTGCCAGCAGATTCGACATTAATCAGCCCCAGCATTTT. This translates into CASRFDINQPQHF.

This clonotype was seen a single time. The chain uses TRBV2 and TRBJ2-2, with 13 bases matching TRBD2. Germline V gives CDR1 SNHLY, CDR2 FYNNEI. V shed 6 bases, J shed 7 bases, and the junction held 8 bases outside the gene matches. CDR3 length: 16 amino acids. CDR3 nucleotide sequence: TGTGCCAGCAGAGTTGGACTAGCGGGAGTTGGCGGGGAGCTGTTTTTT. Protein: CASRVGLAGVGGELFF.

Remarks on this clonotype: This could be a read error, since a much larger clone is one nucleotide away. This chain uses TRBV7-9 with TRBJ1-4; D call uncertain. V lost 5 bases to trimming and J lost 8 bases, with 15 bases between them. The CDR3 extends over 14 amino acids. Germline V gives CDR1 SEHNR, CDR2 FQNEAQ (reference sequence). For the CDR3, the DNA is TGTGCCAGCAGCGCCGGCCAATTTGGGGAAAAACTGTTTTTT. Its protein product is CASSAGQFGEKLFF.

V is TRBV7-9 and J is TRBJ2-7; 8 bases are shared with TRBD1. The CDR3 is made up of 14 amino acids. Germline CDR1 is SEHNR and CDR2 is FQNEAQ (reference sequence). V shed 5 bases and J 5 bases; nucleotides not matched to a gene: 8. CDR3 sequence (DNA): TGTGCCAGCAGCCCCGGACAGGGTCCACACGAGCAGTACTTC. This gives the protein CASSPGQGPHEQYF.

The CDR3 reads CASSARDRAHYGYTF. CDR3 nucleotides: TGTGCCAGCAGTGCCCGGGACAGGGCACACTATGGCTACACCTTC. The chain links TRBV25-1 to TRBJ1-2, with 9 bases that match TRBD1. Trimming at V came to 4 bases and at J to 3 bases, leaving 6 bases not matched to a gene. The germline V gene encodes CDR1 MGHDK and CDR2 SYGVNS. The CDR3 sequence is 15 residues long.

A word on this clonotype: A much larger clone differs from this one at a single base, so this may be a read error. The V and J genes are TRBV2 and TRBJ1-6, with 7 bases aligning to TRBD1. CDR1 is SNHLY and CDR2 is FYNNEI in the germline V gene. This CDR3 comprises 16 residues. For the CDR3, the DNA is TGTGCCAGCAGGCCCAGGGGGAGTGTAGTTAATTCACCCCCCCACTTT. Amino acids: CASRPRGSVVNSPPHF.

CDR3 loop: CASSGTSGMDEQFF. The CDR3, as DNA: TGCGCCAGCAGCGGGACTAGCGGGATGGATGAGCAGTTCTTC. The chain employs TRBV10-2 and TRBJ2-1, with 13 bases fitting TRBD2. CDR1 and CDR2 (germline): WSHSY, SAAADI. This CDR3 has 14 residues. V gave up 6 bases and J gave up 8 bases; unmatched junction bases: 4.

For the CDR3, the DNA is TGTGCCAGCAGAGACACAGGGGCCTACGAGCAGTACTTC. This gives the protein CASRDTGAYEQYF. The V and J genes are TRBV6-6 and TRBJ2-7; TRBD1 matches 7 bases. CDR3 length equals 13 residues. Per germline, CDR1 MNHNY and CDR2 SVGAGI (reference sequence). V gave up 6 bases and J gave up 2 bases; unmatched junction bases: 4.

This chain links TRBV19 with TRBJ1-2, with a possible D match to TRBD1 (5 bases). V was trimmed by 11 bases and J by 6 bases, leaving 22 bases between them. Per the germline V gene, CDR1 is LNHDA and CDR2 is SQIVND (reference sequence). The CDR3 sequence is 14 residues long. CDR3: CAWSDPQGGDGYTF. Here the CDR3 DNA reads TGTGCCTGGAGTGACCCTCAGGGAGGGGATGGCTACACCTTC.

The chain recombines TRBV15 with TRBJ1-5, with unresolved D. The CDR3 runs 14 residues. CDR1 is LNHNV and CDR2 is YYDKDF in the germline V gene (reference sequence). Trimming cost V 3 bases and J 6 bases, with 12 bases left between them. CDR3 bases: TGTGCCACCAGCAGTTTAGACTTGAGTCAGCCCCAGCATTTT. Residues: CATSSLDLSQPQHF.

There are a few counts of this clonotype. The rearrangement uses TRBV5-1 and TRBJ1-2; perhaps TRBD1 as D (5 bases). The CDR3 sequence is 13 residues long. The germline V gene has CDR1 SGHRS and CDR2 YFSETQ. V gave up 1 base and J gave up 5 bases, with 9 bases separating them. This CDR3 reads CASSLTRAYGYTF. The CDR3 DNA is TGCGCCAGCAGCTTGACCAGGGCTTATGGCTACACCTTC. Based on the CDR3 plus reference TRBV5-1 and TRBJ1-2, the full variable domain is KAGVTQTPRYLIKTRGQQVTLSCSPISGHRSVSWYQQTPGQGLQFLFEYFSETQRNKGNFPGRFSGRQFSNSRSEMNVSTLELGDSALYLCASSLTRAYGYTFGSGTRLTVV.

In this sample, this clonotype turned up a few times. This chain uses TRBV19 with TRBJ1-5; 8 bases are shared with TRBD1. CDR3 size: 16 residues. The V gene's germline CDR1 is LNHDA and CDR2 SQIVND (reference sequence). Trimming cost V 4 bases and J 2 bases; bases outside gene matches: 7. DNA of the CDR3: TGTGCCAGTAGTAGGGGGCCAGGGGGCGGCAATCAGCCCCAGCATTTT. Translation: CASSRGPGGGNQPQHF.

This clonotype was counted many times. The V call is TRBV13, the J call TRBJ1-2; no clear D. The CDR3 contains 13 residues. V was pared by 5 bases and J by 6 bases, with 13 bases between. From germline, CDR1 is PRHDT and CDR2 FYEKMQ (reference sequence). CDR3 nucleotide sequence: TGTGCCAGCAGCCCCCGGGGATGGGATGGCTACACCTTC. It yields the protein CASSPRGWDGYTF.

This clonotype was detected only a few times. The rearrangement links TRBV11-2 to TRBJ1-3; D is unresolved. CDR3 size: 15 residues. The V end was cut by 5 bases, the J end by 0 bases, with 11 bases between. Looked up from germline, CDR1 is SGHAT and CDR2 is FQNNGV. The CDR3 DNA sequence: TGTGCCAGCAGCCCCGAGTTCGACTCTGGAAACACCATATATTTT. This encodes CASSPEFDSGNTIYF.